The 10 T cell receptor beta chains in this list originate from one sample, sequenced in a study of CD4 T cells in relation to SARS-CoV-2 and coronaviruses. The assay was immunoSEQ multiplex PCR, and TCRdb's table has in-frame clones only and misses some. The sample holds more than 50,000 clones, 70% to 90% seen once. Before the COVID-19 pandemic, during about 2010-2018, CD4+ T cells were taken from unexposed donors. Sequenced material: memory CD4+ T cells from PBMCs. The receptors stem from a human donor in good health.

The table lists this clone with a count of one. This chain connects TRBV18 to TRBJ2-7; D may be TRBD1 (6 bases). V was pared by 6 bases and J by 7 bases, with 10 bases between. In germline, CDR1 is KGHSH, CDR2 LQKENI. The CDR3 spans 11 residues. CDR3 amino acids: CASSPGEEQYF. CDR3 bases: TGTGCCAGCTCGCCAGGGGAAGAGCAGTACTTC.

This chain joins TRBV30 and TRBJ1-4, with TRBD1 as a possible D gene (6 bases). The CDR3 extends over 16 amino acids. V dropped 1 base and J dropped 4 bases, with 16 bases sitting between them. CDR1 and CDR2 from the germline V gene are GTSNPN and SVGIG (reference sequence). The CDR3 protein is CAWSAGGAALNEKLFF. The CDR3 bases are TGTGCCTGGAGTGCGGGGGGGGCAGCCCTTAATGAAAAACTGTTTTTT.

This clone appeared once. J is TRBJ2-3 and V is TRBV5-1, with 13 bases matching TRBD2. Trimming cost V 1 base and J 4 bases; bases outside gene matches: 12. Germline V CDR1 and CDR2: SGHRS, YFSETQ. The CDR3 has 19 residues. This chain's CDR3 is CASSLSFSLAGGQSDTQYF. CDR3 in DNA: TGCGCCAGCAGCTTGTCTTTTTCACTAGCGGGAGGGCAGTCAGATACGCAGTATTTT.

V usage is TRBV5-1 and J usage is TRBJ1-4, with unresolved D. The CDR3 covers 14 residues. Germline V lookup: CDR1 SGHRS, CDR2 YFSETQ. Deletions cut 0 bases from V and 8 bases from J, with 11 bases between. CDR3 region: CASSLEGPEEKLFF. CDR3 in DNA: TGCGCCAGCAGCTTGGAGGGCCCGGAGGAAAAACTGTTTTTT.

This CDR3 reads CASSLGLKGGNQPQHF. The CDR3 DNA reads as TGCGCCAGCAGCTTGGGACTTAAGGGTGGCAATCAGCCCCAGCATTTT. V gene TRBV5-1 combines with J gene TRBJ1-5; D not resolved. The CDR3 has 16 residues. V lost 0 bases and J lost 2, with 12 bases in between. CDR1 is SGHRS, CDR2 YFSETQ, per germline. The full variable domain, in which reference TRBV5-1 and TRBJ1-5 provide the parts outside the CDR3, is KAGVTQTPRYLIKTRGQQVTLSCSPISGHRSVSWYQQTPGQGLQFLFEYFSETQRNKGNFPGRFSGRQFSNSRSEMNVSTLELGDSALYLCASSLGLKGGNQPQHFGDGTRLSIL.

The rearrangement uses TRBV18 and TRBJ1-1; the D gene is possibly TRBD1 (5 bases). CDR3 length equals 16 residues. The V gene's germline CDR1 is KGHSH and CDR2 LQKENI. V was trimmed by 2 bases and J by 0 bases, leaving 13 bases between them. The CDR3 loop is CASSPGVGGVNTEAFF. The CDR3 DNA reads TGTGCCAGCTCACCAGGGGTAGGAGGGGTGAACACTGAAGCTTTCTTT.

The rearrangement joins TRBV9 to TRBJ2-7; 7 bases align to TRBD2. There are 14 residues in the CDR3. Germline-derived CDR1 and CDR2 are SGDLS and YYNGEE. V dropped 1 base and J dropped 0; count of bases not matched to a gene: 1. The CDR3 sequence: CASSVSGVSYEQYF. The CDR3 nucleotides read TGTGCCAGCAGCGTAAGCGGGGTCTCCTACGAGCAGTACTTC.

The chain couples TRBV16 to TRBJ2-6, with D tentatively TRBD1 (6 bases). The V gene lost 3 bases and the J gene lost 2 bases, with 11 bases spanning the gap. Per the germline V gene, CDR1 is KGHSY and CDR2 is FQNENV. The CDR3 is 16 amino acids. The chain's CDR3 is CASSQSTGTGANVLTF. DNA of the CDR3: TGTGCCAGCAGCCAGTCCACAGGGACTGGGGCCAACGTCCTGACTTTC.

The V and J genes are TRBV7-9 and TRBJ2-5; 11 bases line up with TRBD1. Germline values: CDR1 SEHNR, CDR2 FQNEAQ (reference sequence). The CDR3 has 16 amino acids. V lost 2 bases to trimming and J lost 3 bases; unmatched junction nucleotides: 5. CDR3: CASSLTDRGRKETQYF. The CDR3 coding sequence is TGTGCCAGCAGCTTAACGGACAGGGGGCGCAAAGAGACCCAGTACTTC. The complete variable domain, with remaining parts taken from reference TRBV7-9 and TRBJ2-5, reads DTGVSQNPRHKITKRGQNVTFRCDPISEHNRLYWYRQTLGQGPEFLTYFQNEAQLEKSRLLSDRFSAERPKGSFSTLEIQRTEQGDSAMYLCASSLTDRGRKETQYFGPGTRLLVL.

This clone has just a few counts. CDR3 nucleotide sequence: TGTGCCTGGAGCACAACTCGGGTCGGACAGGGCTTCAATCAGCCCCAGCATTTT. As protein: CAWSTTRVGQGFNQPQHF. This rearrangement joins TRBV30 to TRBJ1-5; the match to TRBD1 covers 8 bases. V dropped 3 bases and J dropped 3; count of bases not matched to a gene: 16. Germline V gene lookup returns CDR1 GTSNPN and CDR2 SVGIG (reference sequence). The CDR3 is 18 residues long.